The 31 T cell receptor beta chains below come from one sample, sequenced in a study of T cell repertoires in cytomegalovirus infection. A single record per CDR3 protein comes from TCRdb applying MiXCR to the reads. This sample has about 130,000 distinct CDR3 sequences, with roughly a quarter found just once. Their antigen targets remain unknown. Material for sequencing was PBMCs, sequenced either directly or after in vitro stimulation (not recorded which). All receptors derive from a human donor in good health (CMV status not recorded). Some clones in this sample may be carry-over from other donors' samples.

This rearrangement joins TRBV7-2 to TRBJ1-5, with 7 bases fitting TRBD1. CDR1 is SGHTA and CDR2 is FQGNSA in the germline V gene. CDR3 size: 15 residues. The J segment lost 6 bases and the V segment lost 5 bases, leaving 10 bases of the junction unmatched. This chain's CDR3 is CASSPEGAAIQPQHF. The CDR3 DNA reads TGTGCCAGCAGCCCAGAGGGGGCAGCCATTCAGCCCCAGCATTTT.

V and J are TRBV10-3 and TRBJ2-5; D is possibly TRBD1 or TRBD2 (5 bases each). Trimming pared 5 bases from V and 1 base from J, leaving 17 bases between. The CDR3 is 16 amino acids. From germline, CDR1 is ENHRY and CDR2 SYGVKD. CDR3 sequence reads: CAISSSRGRVQETQYF. CDR3 sequence (DNA): TGTGCCATCAGTTCTAGTCGGGGCCGGGTCCAAGAGACCCAGTACTTC.

This clonotype was observed a handful of times. V usage is TRBV4-1 and J usage is TRBJ2-2; D remains unclear. CDR1 and CDR2 (germline): MGHRA, YSYEKL. V shed 2 bases and J shed 4 bases, with 11 bases lying between them. This CDR3 region has 15 residues. The CDR3 is CASSQSTSPTGELFF. The CDR3 region has the DNA TGCGCCAGCAGCCAATCGACCAGCCCCACCGGGGAGCTGTTTTTT.

This clonotype was picked up a small number of times. This sequence joins TRBV5-6 and TRBJ1-3; D is ambiguous. The CDR3 has 13 residues. V gave up 9 bases and J gave up 2 bases, with 12 bases separating them. Germline loops: CDR1 SGHDT, CDR2 YYEEEE. The CDR3 coding sequence is TGTGCCACCGAGTCGGGGACTGGAAACACCATATATTTT. It encodes CATESGTGNTIYF.

This clonotype was found many times. The chain has TRBV7-2 and TRBJ1-2; 9 bases line up with TRBD1. The junction had 8 bases not matched to a gene; V was cut back by 4 bases and J by 5 bases. Germline V CDR1 and CDR2: SGHTA, FQGNSA. This CDR3 is built from 15 residues. CDR3 bases: TGTGCCAGCAGCTCATCGGGACAGGGATCTTATGGCTACACCTTC. Amino acids: CASSSSGQGSYGYTF.

The V gene is TRBV28, the J gene TRBJ1-3; D is unresolved. Germline CDR1 MDHEN, CDR2 SYDVKM. Trimming removed 1 base at V and 0 bases at J, with 16 bases between. The CDR3 is 18 residues long. The CDR3, as DNA: TGTGCCAGCAGTTTATTAGAGAAAGGTCCAAGCTCTGGAAACACCATATATTTT. It encodes CASSLLEKGPSSGNTIYF.

This clonotype appeared a few times. In DNA form, the CDR3 reads TGCAGCGCTACGACAGGGGTGAGAGGCAATCAGCCCCAGCATTTT. Protein sequence: CSATTGVRGNQPQHF. The rearrangement uses TRBV29-1 and TRBJ1-5; 8 bases fit TRBD1. Germline CDR1 reads SQVTM; CDR2 reads ANQGSEA. J gave up 2 bases and V 7 bases, and 10 bases lay outside the gene matches. This CDR3 has 15 amino acids.

The rearrangement uses TRBV19 and TRBJ1-1; 7 bases align to TRBD1. V dropped 5 bases and J dropped 1; count of bases not matched to a gene: 10. Germline assignment: CDR1 LNHDA and CDR2 SQIVND (reference sequence). CDR3 size: 16 residues. In DNA, the CDR3 is TGTGCCAGTAGTTGGAAGACAGGGTGGGCGAACACTGAAGCTTTCTTT. This translates into CASSWKTGWANTEAFF.

This clonotype was seen a few times. The rearrangement uses TRBV7-2 and TRBJ2-3; 9 bases are a match to TRBD1. The V segment lost 7 bases and the J segment 4 bases; nucleotides outside the gene matches: 6. CDR3 length equals 14 residues. CDR1 is SGHTA, CDR2 FQGNSA, per germline. The CDR3, as DNA: TGTGCCAGCATCCACAGGGGGCTGGCAGATACGCAGTATTTT. Its translation is CASIHRGLADTQYF. The entire variable domain, with the rest obtained from reference TRBV7-2 and TRBJ2-3, is as follows: GAGVSQSPSNKVTEKGKDVELRCDPISGHTALYWYRQSLGQGLEFLIYFQGNSAPDKSGLPSDRFSAERTGGSVSTLTIQRTQQEDSAVYLCASIHRGLADTQYFGPGTRLTVL.

This clonotype was detected many times. The genes are TRBV5-4 and TRBJ2-3, with a possible D match to TRBD2 (5 bases). Germline values: CDR1 SGHNT, CDR2 YYREEE (reference sequence). The CDR3 consists of 14 residues. The V end was cut by 1 base, the J end by 8 bases, with 14 bases between. Here the CDR3 DNA reads TGTGCCAGCAGCTTGCCCTCTCTAGCCAGTACGCAGTATTTT. Its protein is CASSLPSLASTQYF.

The rearrangement joins TRBV24-1 to TRBJ2-3; a weak D match, TRBD2 (5 bases). This CDR3 spans 16 amino acids. Trimming removed 3 bases at V and 6 bases at J, with 18 bases between. The germline V gene encodes CDR1 KGHDR and CDR2 SFDVKD. DNA of the CDR3: TGTGCCACCAGTGATGCGGACTGGGAGAATTTTGATACGCAGTATTTT. Encoded protein: CATSDADWENFDTQYF.

This clonotype was observed many times. The chain links TRBV7-3 to TRBJ2-7, with D perhaps matching TRBD1 (5 bases). V shed 5 bases and J shed 6 bases, with 14 bases lying between them. There are 13 residues in the CDR3. Germline CDR1 reads SGHTA; CDR2 reads FQGTGA. The CDR3 bases are TGTGCCAGCAGCATCGACCTCAGGGCCGAGCAGTACTTC. Amino acids: CASSIDLRAEQYF.

This clonotype was detected only a few times. The chain recombines TRBV19 with TRBJ1-5; 8 nucleotides line up with TRBD1. The CDR3 runs to 14 residues. CDR1 is LNHDA, CDR2 SQIVND, per germline (reference sequence). With V trimmed by 5 bases and J by 2 bases, 2 bases remained unmatched. The CDR3 DNA sequence: TGTGCCAGTAGTGGGACAGGAGGCAATCAGCCCCAGCATTTT. Translated, it gives CASSGTGGNQPQHF.

The sample holds a few counts of this clonotype. This chain links TRBV4-3 with TRBJ2-2; D not resolved. Germline V gene sequence: CDR1 LGHNA, CDR2 YSLEER. The CDR3 loop spans 15 amino acids. The V and J ends lost 0 bases and 1 base respectively, with 6 bases between them. The CDR3 loop reads CASSQERLNTGELFF. The CDR3 DNA is TGCGCCAGCAGCCAAGAGAGACTGAACACCGGGGAGCTGTTTTTT.

This clonotype was seen a few times. This chain joins TRBV11-3 and TRBJ1-2; tentatively, D is TRBD1 (6 bases). The V end was cut by 3 bases, the J end by 7 bases, with 12 bases between. The germline CDR1 and CDR2 sequences are SGHNT and YENEEA. This CDR3 has 13 amino acids. The CDR3 is CASSLDSTSGYTF. For the CDR3, the DNA is TGTGCCAGCAGCTTGGACAGCACCTCTGGCTACACCTTC.

The chain is built from TRBV27 and TRBJ2-1; 10 positions agree with TRBD2. Germline CDR1 and CDR2: MNHEY and SMNVEV (reference sequence). After removal of 3 bases from V and 6 bases from J, the junction contained 8 bases not matched to a gene. There are 16 residues in the CDR3. For the CDR3, the DNA is TGTGCCAGCAGTTTCTCAATAGCGGGAGGTGGCAATGAGCAGTTCTTC. Its protein is CASSFSIAGGGNEQFF.

This clonotype was counted only a few times. This sequence joins TRBV6-1 and TRBJ2-1; TRBD1 aligns across 7 bases. The CDR3 runs 16 residues. Germline CDR1 reads MNHNS; CDR2 reads SASEGT. V lost 2 bases to trimming and J lost 6 bases; unmatched junction nucleotides: 10. The CDR3 sequence: CASSESRQGAFNEQFF. CDR3 bases: TGTGCCAGCAGTGAATCAAGACAGGGCGCCTTCAATGAGCAGTTCTTC.

In this sample, this clonotype turned up a few times. This sequence joins TRBV12-3 or TRBV12-4 and TRBJ1-5, with no clear D. V lost 5 bases and J 2 bases, leaving 13 bases between the germline ends. The CDR3 totals 15 residues. CDR3 sequence: CASSETGGGNQPQHF. CDR3 nucleotide sequence: TGTGCCAGCAGTGAGACTGGAGGCGGCAATCAGCCCCAGCATTTT.

This clonotype was recorded a few times. V is TRBV2 and J is TRBJ2-1; 9 positions agree with TRBD2. This CDR3 has 20 residues. V trimming: 3 bases; J trimming: 0 bases; junction bases outside the gene matches: 15. CDR1 is SNHLY, CDR2 FYNNEI, per germline. CDR3 protein: CASSDRGGLADYSSYNEQFF. CDR3 sequence (DNA): TGTGCCAGCAGTGATCGGGGGGGACTAGCCGATTACAGCTCCTACAATGAGCAGTTCTTC.

The chain has TRBV20-1 and TRBJ1-2, with D possibly TRBD1 on 5 matching bases. The CDR3 sequence is 14 residues long. Trimming removed 4 bases from V and 7 bases from J, with 19 bases in between. CDR1 and CDR2 (germline): DFQATT, SNEGSKA (reference sequence). The CDR3 DNA sequence: TGCAGTGCTACCCGGGACTCCTTGGGGCGTGGCTACACCTTC. Translating gives CSATRDSLGRGYTF.

The chain joins TRBV28 to TRBJ2-1; TRBD2 might be the D (6 bases). Germline V gene sequence: CDR1 MDHEN, CDR2 SYDVKM. CDR3 length equals 16 residues. The V end was cut by 3 bases, the J end by 0 bases, with 12 bases between. CDR3 in amino acids: CASSFSGTRSYNEQFF. In DNA, the CDR3 is TGTGCCAGCAGTTTTAGCGGTACTCGCTCCTACAATGAGCAGTTCTTC.

In its sample, this clonotype was seen once. The chain uses TRBV3-1 and TRBJ2-4, with D perhaps TRBD2 (6 bases). The CDR3 is 15 amino acids. CDR1 LGHDT and CDR2 YNNKEL come from the germline V gene (reference sequence). Trimming removed 7 bases from V and 9 bases from J, with 22 bases in between. CDR3 sequence: CASTKGRERPSIQYF. The CDR3 DNA sequence: TGTGCCAGCACCAAAGGACGGGAGCGCCCCAGCATTCAGTACTTC.

This clonotype was seen a few times. The chain carries TRBV2 and TRBJ2-5; 7 nucleotides line up with TRBD2. Germline assignment: CDR1 SNHLY and CDR2 FYNNEI. V was pared by 7 bases and J by 4 bases, with 3 bases of the junction left unmatched. The CDR3 loop spans 12 amino acids. Written as DNA, the CDR3 is TGTGCCAGCATCGGACTAGTAGAGACCCAGTACTTC. Translated: CASIGLVETQYF.

This clonotype turned up a few times. The V call is TRBV28, the J call TRBJ2-2; no clear D gene. Germline V lookup: CDR1 MDHEN, CDR2 SYDVKM. The CDR3 is 13 residues long. V was shortened by 1 base and J by 7 bases, with 7 bases between the two germline ends. DNA for the CDR3: TGTGCCAGCAGTTTATCCAAAAGCGGGGAGCTGTTTTTT. Its translation is CASSLSKSGELFF.

The chain recombines TRBV6-2 or TRBV6-3 with TRBJ2-7; TRBD2 aligns across 13 bases. This CDR3 spans 18 amino acids. Germline V gives CDR1 MNHEY, CDR2 SVGEGT. V shed 0 bases and J 7 bases; nucleotides not matched to a gene: 12. In DNA form, the CDR3 reads TGTGCCAGCAGTTACTCGAGTCCTTGGACTAGCGGGAGAAGTGAGCAGTACTTC. It is translated as CASSYSSPWTSGRSEQYF.

This clonotype was seen only a few times. The CDR3 protein is CASSLRGESGGYTF. CDR3 in DNA: TGTGCCAGCAGCCTCCGGGGGGAATCGGGTGGCTACACCTTC. The rearrangement joins TRBV28 to TRBJ1-2; weak D call: TRBD1 (5 bases). Germline assignment: CDR1 MDHEN and CDR2 SYDVKM. V shed 6 bases and J shed 7 bases, with 18 bases lying between them. This CDR3 has 14 amino acids.

This clonotype was observed at least ten times. The rearrangement links TRBV7-9 to TRBJ1-1, with D perhaps matching TRBD1 (6 bases). V shed 2 bases and J shed 1 base, with 14 bases lying between them. Germline assignment: CDR1 SEHNR and CDR2 FQNEAQ (reference sequence). The CDR3 has 16 amino acids. CDR3 region: CASSLSSGTQNTEAFF. The CDR3 DNA reads as TGTGCCAGCAGCTTATCTTCCGGGACACAGAACACTGAAGCTTTCTTT.

The CDR3 nucleotides read TGTGCCAGTACCCCGGACAGGGGGCTAGGTAGCCCCTACAATGAGCAGTTCTTC. Its protein product is CASTPDRGLGSPYNEQFF. J is TRBJ2-1 and V is TRBV19, with 11 bases lining up with TRBD1. The germline V gene has CDR1 LNHDA and CDR2 SQIVND (reference sequence). J was trimmed by 2 bases and V by 7 bases; bases with no gene match: 13. The CDR3 loop spans 18 amino acids.

This clonotype occurred many times. The rearrangement joins TRBV7-8 to TRBJ2-2; no firm D call. V dropped 2 bases and J dropped 6 bases, with 7 bases sitting between them. The CDR3 runs to 13 residues. CDR1 is SGHVS, CDR2 FQNEAQ, per germline. The CDR3 coding sequence is TGTGCCAGCAGCTTAAGTGAGCCCGGGGAGCTGTTTTTT. Protein: CASSLSEPGELFF.

This chain links TRBV29-1 with TRBJ1-1, with 8 bases that match TRBD1. J gave up 4 bases and V 4 bases, and 5 bases lay outside the gene matches. This CDR3 contains 13 residues. Germline V gives CDR1 SQVTM, CDR2 ANQGSEA. The CDR3 coding sequence is TGCAGCGTTGGTCGAACAGGGGGCACTGAAGCTTTCTTT. Protein sequence: CSVGRTGGTEAFF.

The V gene is TRBV6-2 or TRBV6-3, the J gene TRBJ2-5; possible D gene TRBD2, 7 bases. V was shortened by 0 bases and J by 6 bases, with 11 bases between the two germline ends. Germline assignment: CDR1 MNHEY and CDR2 SVGEGT. The CDR3 length is 14 residues. The chain's CDR3 is CASSYSGGVKTQYF. The DNA for the CDR3 is TGTGCCAGCAGTTACTCAGGGGGGGTGAAGACCCAGTACTTC.